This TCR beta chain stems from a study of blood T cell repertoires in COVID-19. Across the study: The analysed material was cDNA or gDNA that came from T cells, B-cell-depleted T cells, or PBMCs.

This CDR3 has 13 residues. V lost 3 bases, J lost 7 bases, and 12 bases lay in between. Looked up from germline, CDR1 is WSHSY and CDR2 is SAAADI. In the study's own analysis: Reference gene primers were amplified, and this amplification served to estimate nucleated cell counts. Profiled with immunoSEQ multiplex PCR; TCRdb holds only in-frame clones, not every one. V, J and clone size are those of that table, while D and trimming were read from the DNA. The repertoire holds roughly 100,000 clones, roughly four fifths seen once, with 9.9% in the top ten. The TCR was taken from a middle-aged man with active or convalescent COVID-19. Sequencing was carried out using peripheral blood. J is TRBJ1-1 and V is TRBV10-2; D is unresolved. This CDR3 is CASSEVWENEAFF. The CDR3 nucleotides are TGCGCCAGCAGTGAAGTATGGGAGAATGAAGCTTTCTTT.